This passage covers 3 T cell receptor beta chains from one sample sequenced in a study of T cells in Graves' hyperthyroidism and ophthalmopathy. The TCR beta CDR3 regions underwent amplification using RNA transcripts as the source. HTBI primers were employed in a first-round RT-PCR of the TCR CDR3. TCRdb ran MiXCR on the multiplex PCR reads and lists one entry per CDR3 protein. This table holds 250,000 to 300,000 distinct CDR3 sequences, about 15% found once. The sample taken for sequencing was blood. The receptor set was obtained from a woman aged 40 to 49 with Graves' hyperthyroidism that later progressed to Graves' ophthalmopathy.

This clonotype came up many times. CDR3 in amino acids: CASSWGTWRGNQPQHF. The CDR3 region has the DNA TGTGCCAGCAGCTGGGGTACATGGCGGGGCAATCAGCCCCAGCATTTT. The V call is TRBV7-8, the J call TRBJ1-5; the D is unclear. V shed 4 bases and J shed 2 bases, with 15 bases lying between them. Germline V lookup: CDR1 SGHVS, CDR2 FQNEAQ. The CDR3 is 16 residues long.

This clonotype was observed at least ten times. V gene TRBV28 combines with J gene TRBJ2-7; 10 nucleotides line up with TRBD2. Germline V CDR1 and CDR2: MDHEN, SYDVKM. J lost 1 base, V lost 6 bases, and 12 bases had no gene match. The CDR3 loop spans 17 amino acids. The CDR3, as DNA: TGTGCCAGCAGGGCCCTCGGACTAGCGGATGGTTCCTACGAGCAGTACTTC. Amino acid sequence: CASRALGLADGSYEQYF.

With regard to this clonotype: A much more abundant neighbour one base away suggests this may be a read error. The CDR3 reads CAGSMTWGETEAFF. CDR3 nucleotide sequence: TGTGCCGGCAGCATGACGTGGGGGGAGACTGAAGCTTTCTTT. V usage is TRBV5-6 and J usage is TRBJ1-1, with D possibly TRBD1 on 5 matching bases. Germline V gives CDR1 SGHDT, CDR2 YYEEEE. This CDR3 has 14 amino acids.